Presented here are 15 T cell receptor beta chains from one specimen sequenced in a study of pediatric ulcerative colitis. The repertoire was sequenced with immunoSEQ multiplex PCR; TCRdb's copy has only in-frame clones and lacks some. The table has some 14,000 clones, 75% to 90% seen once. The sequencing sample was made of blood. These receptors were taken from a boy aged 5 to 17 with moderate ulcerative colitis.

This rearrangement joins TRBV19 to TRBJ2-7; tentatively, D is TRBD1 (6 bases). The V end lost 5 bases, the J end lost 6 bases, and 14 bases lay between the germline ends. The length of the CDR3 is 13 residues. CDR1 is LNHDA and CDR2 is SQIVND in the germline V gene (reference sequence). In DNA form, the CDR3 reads TGTGCCAGTAGTCCCTCAGGGGCCAGCGAGCAGTACTTC. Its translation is CASSPSGASEQYF.

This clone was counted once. The CDR3 here is CASSSSGVYNEQFF. The CDR3 bases are TGTGCCAGCAGTTCTAGCGGGGTATACAATGAGCAGTTCTTC. The chain is built from TRBV27 and TRBJ2-1; TRBD2 agrees at 9 bases. Germline V gene lookup returns CDR1 MNHEY and CDR2 SMNVEV (reference sequence). With V trimmed by 4 bases and J by 4 bases, 2 bases remained unmatched. The CDR3 sequence is 14 residues long.

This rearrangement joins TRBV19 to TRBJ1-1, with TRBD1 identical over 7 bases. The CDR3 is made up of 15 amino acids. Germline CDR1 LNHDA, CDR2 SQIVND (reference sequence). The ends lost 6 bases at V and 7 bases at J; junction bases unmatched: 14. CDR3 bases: TGTGCCAGTAGCCCATCCCCTGGGGGACAGAGTGAAGCTTTCTTT. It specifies CASSPSPGGQSEAFF.

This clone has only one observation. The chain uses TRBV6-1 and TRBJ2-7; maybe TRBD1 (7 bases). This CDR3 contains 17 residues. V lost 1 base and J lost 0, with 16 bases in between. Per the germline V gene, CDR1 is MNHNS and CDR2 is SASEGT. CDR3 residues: CASSEGNRGGLSYEQYF. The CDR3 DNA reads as TGTGCCAGCAGTGAAGGTAACAGGGGAGGCCTCTCCTACGAGCAGTACTTC.

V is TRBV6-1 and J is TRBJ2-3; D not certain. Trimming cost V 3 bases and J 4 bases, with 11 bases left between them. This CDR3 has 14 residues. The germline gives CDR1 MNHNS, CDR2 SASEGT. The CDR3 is CASSDSYASDTQYF. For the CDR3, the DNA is TGTGCCAGCAGTGATTCCTACGCATCAGATACGCAGTATTTT.

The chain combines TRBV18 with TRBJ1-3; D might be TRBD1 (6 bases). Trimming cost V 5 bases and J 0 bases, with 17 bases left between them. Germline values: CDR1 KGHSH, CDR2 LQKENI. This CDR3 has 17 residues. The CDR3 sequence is CASSAGQPLSSGNTIYF. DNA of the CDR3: TGTGCCAGCTCAGCCGGACAGCCTCTAAGCTCTGGAAACACCATATATTTT.

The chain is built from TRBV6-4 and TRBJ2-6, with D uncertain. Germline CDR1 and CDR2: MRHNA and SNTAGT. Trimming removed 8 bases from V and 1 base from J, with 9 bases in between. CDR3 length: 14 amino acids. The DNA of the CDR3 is TGTGCCAGCGGTACAGTATCTGGGGCCAACGTCCTGACTTTC. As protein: CASGTVSGANVLTF.

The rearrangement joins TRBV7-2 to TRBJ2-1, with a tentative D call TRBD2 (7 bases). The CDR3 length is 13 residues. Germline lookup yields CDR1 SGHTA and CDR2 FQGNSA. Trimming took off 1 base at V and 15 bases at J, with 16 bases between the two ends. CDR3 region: CASSLVLRGALFF. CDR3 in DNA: TGTGCCAGCAGCTTAGTCCTCCGGGGGGCTTTGTTCTTC.

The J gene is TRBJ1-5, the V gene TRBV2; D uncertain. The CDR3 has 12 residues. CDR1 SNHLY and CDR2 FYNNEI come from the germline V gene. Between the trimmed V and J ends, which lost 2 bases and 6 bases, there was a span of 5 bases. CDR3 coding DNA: TGTGCCAGCAGTGAACCCGGTCAGCCCCAGCATTTT. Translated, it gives CASSEPGQPQHF.

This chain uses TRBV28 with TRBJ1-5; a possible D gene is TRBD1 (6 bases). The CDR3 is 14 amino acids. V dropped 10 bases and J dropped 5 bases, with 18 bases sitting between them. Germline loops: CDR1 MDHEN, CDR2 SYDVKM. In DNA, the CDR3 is TGTGCCACCAATAGGGGGTTAATCGATCAGCCCCAGCATTTT. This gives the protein CATNRGLIDQPQHF. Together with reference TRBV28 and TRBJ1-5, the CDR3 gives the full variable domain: DVKVTQSSRYLVKRTGEKVFLECVQDMDHENMFWYRQDPGLGLRLIYFSYDVKMKEKGDIPEGYSVSREKKERFSLILESASTNQTSMYLCATNRGLIDQPQHFGDGTRLSIL.

The CDR3 nucleotides are TGTGCCAGCATGCCCGGGACAGAAGAGACCCAGTACTTC. It specifies CASMPGTEETQYF. The rearrangement joins TRBV25-1 to TRBJ2-5; TRBD1 aligns across 7 bases. Germline assignment: CDR1 MGHDK and CDR2 SYGVNS. J lost 3 bases, V lost 7 bases, and 5 bases had no gene match. The CDR3 is 13 amino acids.

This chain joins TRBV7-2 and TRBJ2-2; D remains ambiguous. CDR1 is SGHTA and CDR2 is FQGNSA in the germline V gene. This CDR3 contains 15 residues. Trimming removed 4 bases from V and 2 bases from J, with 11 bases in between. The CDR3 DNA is TGTGCCAGCAGCTCTCGGATACTCAACACCGGGGAGCTGTTTTTT. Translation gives CASSSRILNTGELFF.

CDR3 sequence (DNA): TGTGCCAGCAGTTTACCGGACAGGGAGGCCTACGAGCAGTACTTC. Its translation is CASSLPDREAYEQYF. The chain joins TRBV28 to TRBJ2-7, with 8 bases fitting TRBD1. The CDR3 loop spans 15 amino acids. Looked up from germline, CDR1 is MDHEN and CDR2 is SYDVKM. After removal of 2 bases from V and 2 bases from J, the junction contained 5 bases not matched to a gene.

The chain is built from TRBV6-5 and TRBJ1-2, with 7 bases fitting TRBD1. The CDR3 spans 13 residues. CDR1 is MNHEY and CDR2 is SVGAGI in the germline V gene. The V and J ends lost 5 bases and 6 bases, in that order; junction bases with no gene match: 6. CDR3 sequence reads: CASSERQGDGYTF. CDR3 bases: TGTGCCAGCAGTGAACGGCAGGGGGATGGCTACACCTTC.

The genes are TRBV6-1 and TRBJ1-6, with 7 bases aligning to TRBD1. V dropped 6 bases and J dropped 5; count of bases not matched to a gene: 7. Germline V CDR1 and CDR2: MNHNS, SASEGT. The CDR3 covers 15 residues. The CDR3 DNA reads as TGTGCCAGCAGGGCCGGAGACAGGGATAATTCACCCCTCCACTTT. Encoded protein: CASRAGDRDNSPLHF.